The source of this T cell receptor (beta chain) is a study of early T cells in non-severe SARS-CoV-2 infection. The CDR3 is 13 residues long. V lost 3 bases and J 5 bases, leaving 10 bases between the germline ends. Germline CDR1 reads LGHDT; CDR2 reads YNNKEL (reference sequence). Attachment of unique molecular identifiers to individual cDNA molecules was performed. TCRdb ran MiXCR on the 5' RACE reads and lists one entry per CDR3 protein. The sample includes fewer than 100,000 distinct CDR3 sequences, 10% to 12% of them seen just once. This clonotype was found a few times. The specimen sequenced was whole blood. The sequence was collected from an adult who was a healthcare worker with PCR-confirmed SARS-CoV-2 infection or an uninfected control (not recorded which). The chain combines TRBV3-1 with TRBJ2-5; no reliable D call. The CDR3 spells CASSQRSLETQYF. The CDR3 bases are TGTGCCAGCAGCCAGCGGTCCTTGGAGACCCAGTACTTC.